This is a list of T cell receptor beta chains from one sample in a study of blood T cell repertoires in COVID-19. Clones were sequenced by immunoSEQ multiplex PCR, and TCRdb holds only the in-frame ones, with some missing. This table holds 210,000 or so clones, approximately 80% found once. The sequencing sample was made of PBMCs or T cells enriched from blood (not recorded which). Every receptor here comes from a woman aged 40 to 50 with acute COVID-19. Both conserved end residues are part of each CDR3. A D gene is named only where the DNA matches it firmly. Clone sizes are given selectively: once, few, many, or a class where the clone is expanded.

>TRBV5-1|-|many|TRBJ1-2
CASSLYQGSNYGYTF
TGCGCCAGCAGCTTGTATCAGGGCTCCAACTATGGCTACACCTTC
>TRBV28|-|-|TRBJ1-2
CASSLLAQGGGYTF
TGTGCCAGCAGCCTCCTGGCCCAAGGGGGTGGCTACACCTTC
>TRBV19|-|-|TRBJ1-1
CASSPLGQGMNTEAFF
TGTGCCAGTAGCCCTCTAGGGCAGGGCATGAACACTGAAGCTTTCTTT
>TRBV25-1|-|-|TRBJ1-6
CASSEDNNSPLHF
TGTGCCAGCAGTGAGGACAATAATTCACCCCTCCACTTT
>TRBV4-1|-|-|TRBJ2-1
CASSQVQAGYNEQFF
TGCGCCAGCAGCCAAGTTCAGGCAGGATACAATGAGCAGTTCTTC
>TRBV7-2|TRBD2|-|TRBJ2-1
CASSLVDGRAQGEQFF
TGTGCCAGCAGCTTAGTGGACGGGAGGGCCCAGGGTGAGCAGTTCTTC
>TRBV9|TRBD1|-|TRBJ1-1
CASSVEGTGSTEAFF
TGTGCCAGCAGCGTAGAAGGGACAGGGAGCACTGAAGCTTTCTTT
>TRBV30|-|-|TRBJ1-4
CAWEAEDGANEKLFF
TGTGCCTGGGAGGCGGAGGACGGCGCTAATGAAAAACTGTTTTTT
>TRBV29-1|TRBD1|-|TRBJ2-3
CSVASNRGDTDTQYF
TGCAGCGTTGCATCCAACAGGGGAGACACAGATACGCAGTATTTT
>TRBV27|TRBD1|-|TRBJ1-1
CASSFYDRAGTEAFF
TGTGCCAGCAGTTTCTACGACAGGGCCGGTACTGAAGCTTTCTTT
>TRBV10-3|TRBD1|-|TRBJ2-7
CAINLGQGKLDEQYF
TGTGCCATCAACCTTGGACAGGGGAAATTAGACGAGCAGTACTTC
>TRBV4-2|TRBD2|-|TRBJ2-1
CASSQFSSGNNEQFF
TGTGCCAGCAGCCAATTTTCTAGCGGCAACAATGAGCAGTTCTTC
>TRBV19|-|-|TRBJ2-3
CASSKQGWTDTQYF
TGTGCCAGTAGTAAGCAGGGATGGACAGATACGCAGTATTTT
>TRBV29-1|TRBD2|few|TRBJ2-3
CSVSFSGNTDTQYF
TGCAGCGTTTCTTTCAGCGGGAATACAGATACGCAGTATTTT
>TRBV18|-|-|TRBJ1-5
CASSPSQGGANQPQHF
TGTGCCAGCTCACCAAGTCAAGGTGGGGCCAATCAGCCCCAGCATTTT
>TRBV5-1|-|-|TRBJ2-3
CASSLEQAWMDTQYF
TGCGCCAGCAGCTTGGAACAGGCCTGGATGGATACGCAGTATTTT
>TRBV28|TRBD1|once|TRBJ2-5
CASSRTRTGRQETQYF
TGTGCCAGCAGTCGAACGAGGACAGGGCGCCAAGAGACCCAGTACTTC
>TRBV3-1/TRBV3-2|TRBD1|-|TRBJ1-1
CASSQTSITGGTEAFF
TGTGCCAGCAGCCAAACTTCCATAACAGGGGGCACTGAAGCTTTCTTT
>TRBV18|-|-|TRBJ1-5
CASSPDSPFGNQPQHF
TGTGCCAGCTCACCGGACAGCCCCTTCGGCAATCAGCCCCAGCATTTT
>TRBV7-2|TRBD1|-|TRBJ2-3
CASSLGQGLDTQYF
TGTGCCAGCAGCCTGGGACAGGGGCTAGATACGCAGTATTTT